This entry lists 19 T cell receptor beta chains sequenced from one sample in a study of blood T cells in healthy people across ages. Combining a sample-barcoded 5' primer with a J-beta primer mix, a second PCR ran for roughly 7 to 11 cycles. TCRdb reprocessed the 5' RACE reads via MiXCR and lists one record per CDR3 protein. The sample lists 700,000 or so distinct CDR3 sequences; roughly 41% were seen once. The source material was blood. All receptors derive from an elderly man in good health.

This clonotype has more than one count but fewer than ten. The V call is TRBV2, the J call TRBJ1-1, with 9 bases fitting TRBD1. Trimming cost V 8 bases and J 4 bases; bases outside gene matches: 5. The length of the CDR3 is 13 residues. Germline assignment: CDR1 SNHLY and CDR2 FYNNEI. CDR3 amino acids: CASRDREGTEAFF. DNA for the CDR3: TGTGCCAGCCGGGACAGGGAGGGCACTGAAGCTTTCTTT.

This clonotype was detected many times. A read error may be the cause here, since a much bigger clone is one base away. This chain uses TRBV12-3 or TRBV12-4 with TRBJ2-7; perhaps TRBD1 as D (6 bases). V lost 11 bases and J 6 bases, leaving 14 bases between the germline ends. CDR3 length: 11 amino acids. As DNA, the CDR3 is TGTGCCGCCAGGGGCAGGGGCGAGCAGTACTTC. It is translated as CAARGRGEQYF.

This chain connects TRBV25-1 to TRBJ1-6, with unresolved D. Trimming took off 4 bases at V and 7 bases at J, with 8 bases between the two ends. Germline V CDR1 and CDR2: MGHDK, SYGVNS. The CDR3 consists of 13 residues. Here the CDR3 reads CASSGSGNSPLHF. CDR3 in DNA: TGTGCCAGCAGTGGGAGTGGGAATTCACCCCTCCACTTT.

The table lists this clonotype with a few counts. The genes are TRBV7-2 and TRBJ2-1, with 8 bases fitting TRBD2. CDR1 and CDR2 (germline): SGHTA, FQGNSA. V shed 4 bases, J shed 1 base, and the junction held 12 bases outside the gene matches. This CDR3 spans 18 amino acids. CDR3: CASSSRLMAGGSYNEQFF. The DNA for the CDR3 is TGTGCCAGCAGCTCACGTCTAATGGCGGGGGGATCCTACAATGAGCAGTTCTTC.

Points on this clonotype: A much bigger clone sits one base away, suggesting this may be a read error. This CDR3 is missing its conserved last phenylalanine or tryptophan, likely due to a read error. The V and J genes are TRBV6-5 and TRBJ2-1; 16 positions agree with TRBD2. This CDR3 region has 15 residues. From germline, CDR1 is MNHEY and CDR2 SVGAGI. The V and J ends lost 6 bases and 6 bases, in that order; junction bases with no gene match: 2. The CDR3 sequence: CASRGLAGGSNEQFV. CDR3 sequence (DNA): TGTGCCAGCAGGGGACTAGCGGGAGGGAGCAATGAGCAGTTCGTC.

Only a few counts were recorded for this clonotype. The J gene is TRBJ1-2, the V gene TRBV28; 7 bases map to TRBD1. V trimming: 2 bases; J trimming: 5 bases; junction bases outside the gene matches: 5. The CDR3 runs 14 residues. Per germline, CDR1 MDHEN and CDR2 SYDVKM. DNA of the CDR3: TGTGCCAGCAGTTTAAGCACCAGGGGGTATGGCTACACCTTC. This codes for CASSLSTRGYGYTF.

J is TRBJ2-1 and V is TRBV5-1; no clear D. V was cut by 5 bases and J by 5 bases, with 8 bases left in between. The CDR3 extends over 12 amino acids. Germline V lookup: CDR1 SGHRS, CDR2 YFSETQ. This chain's CDR3 is CASRRAHNEQFF. The CDR3 coding sequence is TGCGCCAGCAGACGAGCCCACAATGAGCAGTTCTTC.

This clonotype was detected a few times. The genes are TRBV20-1 and TRBJ2-1; TRBD1 matches 11 bases. The CDR3 is made up of 14 amino acids. Germline values: CDR1 DFQATT, CDR2 SNEGSKA (reference sequence). The J segment lost 6 bases and the V segment lost 6 bases, leaving 7 bases of the junction unmatched. The CDR3 loop is CSADRDRGSNEQFF. The CDR3 DNA sequence: TGCAGTGCCGACCGGGACAGGGGGAGCAATGAGCAGTTCTTC.

This clonotype was detected only a few times. The chain carries TRBV6-2 or TRBV6-3 and TRBJ2-7; TRBD2 matches 11 bases. The CDR3 is made up of 14 amino acids. Looked up from germline, CDR1 is MNHEY and CDR2 is SVGEGT. V lost 6 bases, J lost 5 bases, and 6 bases stayed unmatched. This chain's CDR3 is CASSTGTSGHEQYF. The CDR3 nucleotides read TGTGCCAGCAGCACCGGGACTAGCGGTCACGAGCAGTACTTC.

V and J are TRBV28 and TRBJ2-1; no clear D gene. The CDR3 has 11 residues. The V and J ends lost 3 bases and 9 bases respectively, with 6 bases between them. CDR1 is MDHEN, CDR2 SYDVKM, per germline. The CDR3 loop is CASSFLSEQFF. CDR3 DNA sequence: TGTGCCAGCAGTTTCTTAAGTGAGCAGTTCTTC.

A single count supports this clonotype. The rearrangement joins TRBV4-3 to TRBJ1-2; possible D gene TRBD1, 5 bases. This CDR3 region has 15 residues. Germline V gene data show CDR1 as LGHNA and CDR2 as YSLEER. V shed 3 bases and J shed 4 bases, with 15 bases lying between them. The CDR3 region has the DNA TGCGCCAGCAGCCATGATTGGGGGGAGGCCTATGGCTACACCTTC. Its protein is CASSHDWGEAYGYTF.

In regard to this clonotype: The CDR3 does not end in the conserved phenylalanine or tryptophan, so this is likely a read error. The chain joins TRBV20-1 to TRBJ2-5; the match to TRBD2 covers 7 bases. Germline lookup yields CDR1 DFQATT and CDR2 SNEGSKA (reference sequence). CDR3 length: 13 residues. Trimming took 7 bases from V and 3 from J; bases not matched to a gene: 8. CDR3 in amino acids: CSVREGAKETQYY. Here the CDR3 DNA reads TGCAGTGTTAGGGAGGGCGCCAAAGAGACCCAGTACTAC.

The rearrangement uses TRBV3-1 and TRBJ2-3; 7 nucleotides line up with TRBD1. The CDR3 has 14 residues. Trimming at V came to 8 bases and at J to 3 bases, leaving 8 bases not matched to a gene. Germline-derived CDR1 and CDR2 are LGHDT and YNNKEL (reference sequence). CDR3 in DNA: TGTGCCAGCGCAGGTCACAGGGGAACAGATACGCAGTATTTT. This translates into CASAGHRGTDTQYF.

The chain has TRBV20-1 and TRBJ1-5, with 10 bases fitting TRBD1. V shed 5 bases and J 4 bases; nucleotides not matched to a gene: 8. This CDR3 spans 15 amino acids. CDR1 DFQATT and CDR2 SNEGSKA come from the germline V gene (reference sequence). CDR3 region: CSAPRTGGSNQPQHF. The CDR3 DNA follows: TGCAGTGCTCCCAGGACAGGGGGGTCAAATCAGCCCCAGCATTTT.

This sequence joins TRBV7-2 and TRBJ1-4, with D hard to call. Germline V lookup: CDR1 SGHTA, CDR2 FQGNSA. This CDR3 is built from 15 residues. V was shortened by 1 base and J by 0 bases, with 6 bases between the two germline ends. CDR3 DNA: TGTGCCAGCAGCTTAGAAGTGGCAACTAATGAAAAACTGTTTTTT. This sequence encodes CASSLEVATNEKLFF.

The chain is built from TRBV7-2 and TRBJ2-1; D is perhaps TRBD2 (11 bases). The germline V and J ends were trimmed by 0 bases and 0 bases, with 27 bases remaining between them. The CDR3 is 22 amino acids. Germline CDR1 SGHTA, CDR2 FQGNSA. The CDR3 loop reads CASSLAARTGGTSGNSYNEQFF. CDR3 sequence (DNA): TGTGCCAGCAGCTTAGCTGCTCGGACAGGGGGGACTAGCGGTAACTCCTACAATGAGCAGTTCTTC.

This sequence joins TRBV7-3 and TRBJ2-5; tentatively, D is TRBD2 (5 bases). CDR3 length: 16 residues. Germline lookup yields CDR1 SGHTA and CDR2 FQGTGA. Trimming took 2 bases from V and 11 from J, leaving 24 bases between them. DNA of the CDR3: TGTGCCAGCAGCTTAGATCCCGGTCTAGCAAGGAATGAGCAGTACTTC. This codes for CASSLDPGLARNEQYF.

This clonotype has just one count. The rearrangement uses TRBV14 and TRBJ2-7; the D gene is possibly TRBD2 (6 bases). CDR1 and CDR2 from the germline V gene are SGHDN and FVKESK. The V end lost 1 base, the J end lost 6 bases, and 13 bases lay between the germline ends. The CDR3 extends over 14 amino acids. CDR3 protein: CASSQVPGGREQYF. Here the CDR3 DNA reads TGTGCCAGCAGCCAAGTTCCAGGAGGGCGCGAGCAGTACTTC.

This chain connects TRBV4-1 to TRBJ1-6, with TRBD1 matching over 10 bases. The CDR3 sequence is 19 residues long. Germline loops: CDR1 MGHRA, CDR2 YSYEKL. J gave up 2 bases and V 4 bases, and 11 bases lay outside the gene matches. In DNA, the CDR3 is TGCGCCAGCAGCCCCCCCCCCGGGACAGGGGTTCCCTATAATTCACCCCTCCACTTT. Translated: CASSPPPGTGVPYNSPLHF.